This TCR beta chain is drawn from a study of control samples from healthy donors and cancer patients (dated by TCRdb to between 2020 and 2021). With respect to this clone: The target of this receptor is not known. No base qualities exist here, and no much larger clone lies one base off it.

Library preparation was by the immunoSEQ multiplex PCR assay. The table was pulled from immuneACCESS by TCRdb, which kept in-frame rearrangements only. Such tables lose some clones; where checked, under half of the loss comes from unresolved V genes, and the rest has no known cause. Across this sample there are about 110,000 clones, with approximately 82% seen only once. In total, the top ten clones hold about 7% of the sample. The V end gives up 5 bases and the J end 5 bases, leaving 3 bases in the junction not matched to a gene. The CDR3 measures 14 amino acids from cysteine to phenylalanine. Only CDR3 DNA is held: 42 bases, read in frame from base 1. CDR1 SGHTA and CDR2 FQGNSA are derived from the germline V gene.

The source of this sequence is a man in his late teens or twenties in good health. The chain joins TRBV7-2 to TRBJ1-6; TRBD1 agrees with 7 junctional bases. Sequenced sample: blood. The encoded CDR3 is CASSLGTDNSPLHF. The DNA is TGTGCCAGCAGCCTCGGGACAGATAATTCACCCCTCCACTTT. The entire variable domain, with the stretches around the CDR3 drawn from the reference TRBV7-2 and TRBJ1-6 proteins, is GAGVSQSPSNKVTEKGKDVELRCDPISGHTALYWYRQSLGQGLEFLIYFQGNSAPDKSGLPSDRFSAERTGGSVSTLTIQRTQQEDSAVYLCASSLGTDNSPLHFGNGTRLTVT.